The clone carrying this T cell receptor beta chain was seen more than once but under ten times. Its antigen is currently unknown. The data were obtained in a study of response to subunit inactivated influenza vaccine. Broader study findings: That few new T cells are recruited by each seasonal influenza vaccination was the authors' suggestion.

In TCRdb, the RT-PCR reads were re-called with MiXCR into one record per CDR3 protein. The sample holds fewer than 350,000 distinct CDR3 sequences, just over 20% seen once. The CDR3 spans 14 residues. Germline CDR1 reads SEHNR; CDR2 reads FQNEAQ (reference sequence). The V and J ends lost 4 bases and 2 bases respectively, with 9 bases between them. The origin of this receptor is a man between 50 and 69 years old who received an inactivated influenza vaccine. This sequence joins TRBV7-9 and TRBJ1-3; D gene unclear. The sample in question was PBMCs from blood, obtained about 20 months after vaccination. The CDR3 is CASSSTLTGNTIYF. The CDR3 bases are TGTGCCAGCAGCTCGACCCTGACTGGAAACACCATATATTTT.